These 12 T cell receptor beta chains came from one sample sequenced in a study of persistence of HIV-infected CD4 T cells. This was the immunoSEQ version 4 assay in survey mode. Sequencing was performed with immunoSEQ multiplex PCR; in TCRdb, only in-frame clones are kept and a portion is missing. The sample consists of roughly 28,000 clones, roughly 75% of them appearing once. Cells were stimulated with CMV-infected fibroblast lysates at 10 ug/mL. CD40L-negative CD69-negative CD45RO-high memory CD4+ T cells were sorted as populations depleted of antigen-responding cells. Antigens of these TCRs are unknown. The material was CD4+ T cells sorted from PBMCs after 18-hour stimulation, obtained from a patient who received antiretroviral therapy. Receptors originate from an adult woman with HIV who was CMV-seropositive.

The CDR3 nucleotides read TGTGCCAGTAGTGTAACCTTGCAGGGACGTTATGGCTACACCTTC. Its translation: CASSVTLQGRYGYTF. The chain recombines TRBV19 with TRBJ1-2; tentatively, D is TRBD1 (5 bases). The V and J ends lost 5 bases and 5 bases respectively, with 18 bases between them. The CDR3 runs to 15 residues. Germline V gene sequence: CDR1 LNHDA, CDR2 SQIVND (reference sequence).

This chain joins TRBV30 and TRBJ1-5; no definite D call. CDR1 and CDR2 (germline): GTSNPN, SVGIG (reference sequence). This CDR3 is 15 amino acids long. Trimming removed 2 bases at V and 3 bases at J, with 14 bases between. Written as DNA, the CDR3 is TGTGCCTGGAGTCCGCAGGCGCGGCACAATCAGCCCCAGCATTTT. Translated, it gives CAWSPQARHNQPQHF.

The chain has TRBV6-4 and TRBJ1-1; D is uncertain. V gave up 6 bases and J gave up 2 bases, with 10 bases separating them. This CDR3 is 13 amino acids long. In germline, CDR1 is MRHNA, CDR2 SNTAGT. This CDR3 reads CASSLNLNTEAFF. CDR3 bases: TGTGCCAGCAGCTTAAATTTAAACACTGAAGCTTTCTTT.

The CDR3 loop is CSVEVGGVRGEQFF. CDR3 coding DNA: TGCAGCGTTGAAGTAGGGGGGGTTCGAGGTGAGCAGTTCTTC. The chain has TRBV29-1 and TRBJ2-1; a possible D gene is TRBD2 (7 bases). The CDR3 spans 14 residues. CDR1 is SQVTM, CDR2 ANQGSEA, per germline. V was shortened by 1 base and J by 9 bases, with 16 bases between the two germline ends.

This sequence joins TRBV19 and TRBJ1-1, with 7 bases lining up with TRBD1. The J segment lost 6 bases and the V segment lost 7 bases, leaving 20 bases of the junction unmatched. This CDR3 region has 17 residues. Per the germline V gene, CDR1 is LNHDA and CDR2 is SQIVND (reference sequence). Here the CDR3 reads CASTSGSGGLDWPEAFF. The DNA for the CDR3 is TGTGCCAGTACCTCAGGGTCAGGGGGACTGGATTGGCCTGAAGCTTTCTTT.

The chain is built from TRBV19 and TRBJ2-5; 11 nucleotides match TRBD2. The CDR3 contains 15 residues. The V gene's germline CDR1 is LNHDA and CDR2 SQIVND (reference sequence). V was clipped by 1 base and J by 5 bases; unmatched bases: 3. CDR3: CASSIGLAGWETQYF. Written as DNA, the CDR3 is TGTGCCAGTAGTATAGGACTAGCGGGGTGGGAGACCCAGTACTTC.

The V call is TRBV6-5, the J call TRBJ2-1, with 9 bases aligning to TRBD1. CDR3 size: 15 residues. J was trimmed by 6 bases and V by 5 bases; bases with no gene match: 8. Germline loops: CDR1 MNHEY, CDR2 SVGAGI. The CDR3 loop is CASSQPGQGGNEQFF. The CDR3 coding sequence is TGTGCCAGCAGTCAACCGGGACAGGGAGGCAATGAGCAGTTCTTC.

V is TRBV5-8 and J is TRBJ1-5; 8 bases match TRBD1. The CDR3 loop spans 16 amino acids. The J segment lost 2 bases and the V segment lost 2 bases, leaving 6 bases of the junction unmatched. Germline CDR1 reads SGHTS; CDR2 reads YDEGEE. The CDR3 nucleotides read TGTGCCAGCAGCTTCCCCCAGGGGGCAGGCAATCAGCCCCAGCATTTT. Translated: CASSFPQGAGNQPQHF.

The chain joins TRBV4-2 to TRBJ2-4, with D perhaps matching TRBD2 (6 bases). This CDR3 contains 14 residues. Per germline, CDR1 LGHNA and CDR2 YNFKEQ. Trimming removed 1 base at V and 3 bases at J, with 7 bases between. The CDR3 DNA follows: TGTGCCAGCAGCCAAGCGGGGGTCAAAAACATTCAGTACTTC. Translated: CASSQAGVKNIQYF.

The chain employs TRBV2 and TRBJ2-2, with 9 bases matching TRBD2. CDR3 length: 16 residues. Germline lookup yields CDR1 SNHLY and CDR2 FYNNEI. With 7 bases clipped from V and 5 bases from J, the junction kept 11 bases outside the gene matches. In DNA form, the CDR3 reads TGTGCCAGCATGTATCGCGGGGGGGCCGTTACCGGGGAGCTGTTTTTT. Translation gives CASMYRGGAVTGELFF.

The CDR3 sequence: CASSLASSGGITQYF. In DNA, the CDR3 is TGCGCCAGCAGCTTGGCGTCTAGCGGGGGGATTACGCAGTATTTT. This rearrangement joins TRBV5-1 to TRBJ2-3, with 11 bases fitting TRBD2. V gave up 0 bases and J gave up 8 bases; unmatched junction bases: 5. Per germline, CDR1 SGHRS and CDR2 YFSETQ. This CDR3 contains 15 residues. The variable domain in full, completed from reference TRBV5-1 and TRBJ2-3, reads KAGVTQTPRYLIKTRGQQVTLSCSPISGHRSVSWYQQTPGQGLQFLFEYFSETQRNKGNFPGRFSGRQFSNSRSEMNVSTLELGDSALYLCASSLASSGGITQYFGPGTRLTVL.

The genes are TRBV29-1 and TRBJ1-4; unclear D gene. Germline-derived CDR1 and CDR2 are SQVTM and ANQGSEA. Trimming took 4 bases from V and 4 from J, leaving 10 bases between them. This CDR3 spans 13 amino acids. The CDR3 region has the DNA TGCAGCGTTGGTTCTGCCGATAATGAAAAACTGTTTTTT. It is translated as CSVGSADNEKLFF.